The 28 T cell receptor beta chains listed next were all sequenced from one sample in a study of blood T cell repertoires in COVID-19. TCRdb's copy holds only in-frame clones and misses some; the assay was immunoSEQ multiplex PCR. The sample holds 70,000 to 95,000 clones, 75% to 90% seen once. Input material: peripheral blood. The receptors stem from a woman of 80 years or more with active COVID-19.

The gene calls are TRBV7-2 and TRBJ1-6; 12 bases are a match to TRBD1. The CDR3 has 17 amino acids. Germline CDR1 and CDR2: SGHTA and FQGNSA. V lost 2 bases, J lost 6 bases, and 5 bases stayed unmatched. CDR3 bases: TGTGCCAGCAGCTTAACCGGGACAGGGGGCCTTAATTCACCCCTCCACTTT. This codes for CASSLTGTGGLNSPLHF.

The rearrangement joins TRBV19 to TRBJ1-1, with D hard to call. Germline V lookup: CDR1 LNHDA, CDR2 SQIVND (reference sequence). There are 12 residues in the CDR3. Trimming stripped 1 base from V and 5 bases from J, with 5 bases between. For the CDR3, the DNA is TGTGCCAGTAGTATAGGTAAAACTGAAGCTTTCTTT. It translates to CASSIGKTEAFF.

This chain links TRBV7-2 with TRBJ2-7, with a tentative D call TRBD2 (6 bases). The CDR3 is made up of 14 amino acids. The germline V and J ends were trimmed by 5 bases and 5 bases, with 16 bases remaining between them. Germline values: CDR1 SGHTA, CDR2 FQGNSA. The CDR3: CASSQGGKRDEQYF. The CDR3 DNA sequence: TGTGCCAGCAGCCAGGGCGGGAAGCGGGACGAGCAGTACTTC.

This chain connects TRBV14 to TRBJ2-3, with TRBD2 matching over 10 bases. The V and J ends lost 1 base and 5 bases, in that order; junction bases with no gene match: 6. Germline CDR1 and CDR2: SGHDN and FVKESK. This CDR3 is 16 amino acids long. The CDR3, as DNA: TGTGCCAGCAGCCAAGTAAGCGGGAGGGCCCAAGATACGCAGTATTTT. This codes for CASSQVSGRAQDTQYF.

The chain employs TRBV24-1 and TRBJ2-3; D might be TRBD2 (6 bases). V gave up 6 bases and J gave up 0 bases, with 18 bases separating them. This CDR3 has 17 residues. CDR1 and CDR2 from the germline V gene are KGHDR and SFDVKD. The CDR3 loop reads CATSQFGGGPSTDTQYF. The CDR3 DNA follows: TGTGCCACCAGTCAGTTTGGGGGAGGCCCTAGCACAGATACGCAGTATTTT.

CDR3 in DNA: TGTGCCACCAGTGAATACACTAGCGGGGAGCTGTTTTTT. Protein product: CATSEYTSGELFF. The chain employs TRBV24-1 and TRBJ2-2, with a tentative D call TRBD2 (5 bases). The length of the CDR3 is 13 residues. V was shortened by 4 bases and J by 7 bases, with 9 bases between the two germline ends. Germline V gene data show CDR1 as KGHDR and CDR2 as SFDVKD.

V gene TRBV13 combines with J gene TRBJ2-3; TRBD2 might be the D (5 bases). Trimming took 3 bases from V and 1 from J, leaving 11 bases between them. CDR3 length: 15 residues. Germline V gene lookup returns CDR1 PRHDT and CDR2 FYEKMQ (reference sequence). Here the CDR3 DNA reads TGTGCCAGCAGCTTGAGGGCGGAGCGCACAGATACGCAGTATTTT. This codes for CASSLRAERTDTQYF.

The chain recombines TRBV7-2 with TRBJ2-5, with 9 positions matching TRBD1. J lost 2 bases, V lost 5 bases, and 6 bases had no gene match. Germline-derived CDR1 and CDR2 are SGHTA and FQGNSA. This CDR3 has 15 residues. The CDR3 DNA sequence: TGTGCCAGCAGCATGACGACAGGGGGGCAAGAGACCCAGTACTTC. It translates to CASSMTTGGQETQYF.

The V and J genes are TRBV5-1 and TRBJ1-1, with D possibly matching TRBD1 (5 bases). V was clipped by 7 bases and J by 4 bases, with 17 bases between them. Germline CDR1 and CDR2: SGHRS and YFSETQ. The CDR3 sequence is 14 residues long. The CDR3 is CASYRTQGATEAFF. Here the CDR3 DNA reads TGCGCCAGCTATAGGACCCAGGGTGCCACTGAAGCTTTCTTT.

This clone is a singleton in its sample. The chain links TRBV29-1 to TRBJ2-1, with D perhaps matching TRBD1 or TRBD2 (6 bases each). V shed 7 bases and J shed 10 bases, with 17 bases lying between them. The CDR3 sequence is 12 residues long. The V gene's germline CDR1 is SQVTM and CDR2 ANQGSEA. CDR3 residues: CSGGLQGQEQFF. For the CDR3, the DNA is TGCAGCGGGGGACTTCAGGGGCAGGAGCAGTTCTTC.

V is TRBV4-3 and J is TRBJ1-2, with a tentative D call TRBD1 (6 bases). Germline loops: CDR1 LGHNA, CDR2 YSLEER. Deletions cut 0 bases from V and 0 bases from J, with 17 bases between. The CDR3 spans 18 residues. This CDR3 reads CASSQDLPSGTTNYGYTF. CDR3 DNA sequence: TGCGCCAGCAGCCAAGATTTGCCCTCCGGGACAACTAACTATGGCTACACCTTC.

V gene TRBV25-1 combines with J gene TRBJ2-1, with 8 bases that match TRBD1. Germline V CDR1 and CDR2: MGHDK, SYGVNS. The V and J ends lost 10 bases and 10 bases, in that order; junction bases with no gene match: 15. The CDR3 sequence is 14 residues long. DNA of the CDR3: TGTGCCACCAAGAATCTTGGACAGGGTGGCGAGCAGTTCTTC. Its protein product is CATKNLGQGGEQFF.

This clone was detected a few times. Written as DNA, the CDR3 is TGTGCCAGCAGTGATCAACTCCACAATGAGCAGTTCTTC. Translated: CASSDQLHNEQFF. The chain couples TRBV2 to TRBJ2-1, with D unresolved. The CDR3 loop spans 13 amino acids. CDR1 is SNHLY and CDR2 is FYNNEI in the germline V gene. Trimming shortened V by 3 bases and J by 5 bases, and 8 bases separated the two germline ends.

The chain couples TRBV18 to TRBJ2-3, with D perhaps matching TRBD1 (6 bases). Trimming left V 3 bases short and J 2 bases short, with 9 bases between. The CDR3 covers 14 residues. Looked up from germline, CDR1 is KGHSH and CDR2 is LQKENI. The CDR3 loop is CASSPTGYTDTQYF. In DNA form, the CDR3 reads TGTGCCAGCTCACCGACAGGTTACACAGATACGCAGTATTTT.

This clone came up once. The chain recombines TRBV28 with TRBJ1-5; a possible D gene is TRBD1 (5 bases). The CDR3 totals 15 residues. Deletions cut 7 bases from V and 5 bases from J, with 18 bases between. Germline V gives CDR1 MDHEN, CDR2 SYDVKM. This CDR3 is CASTTEQGRYQPQHF. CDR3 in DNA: TGTGCCAGCACCACGGAGCAGGGCAGGTATCAGCCCCAGCATTTT.

CDR3 DNA sequence: TGTGCCAGCAGTACCGGGGACTCTGGAAACACCATATATTTT. Amino acid sequence: CASSTGDSGNTIYF. V usage is TRBV6-6 and J usage is TRBJ1-3; no clear D gene. Trimming left V 5 bases short and J 0 bases short, with 8 bases between. The germline V gene encodes CDR1 MNHNY and CDR2 SVGAGI (reference sequence). The CDR3 length is 14 residues.

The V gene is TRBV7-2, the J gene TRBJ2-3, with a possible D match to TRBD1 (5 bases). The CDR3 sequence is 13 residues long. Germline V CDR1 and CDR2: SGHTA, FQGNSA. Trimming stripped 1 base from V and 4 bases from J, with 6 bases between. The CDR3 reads CASSLEGADTQYF. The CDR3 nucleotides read TGTGCCAGCAGCTTAGAAGGGGCAGATACGCAGTATTTT.

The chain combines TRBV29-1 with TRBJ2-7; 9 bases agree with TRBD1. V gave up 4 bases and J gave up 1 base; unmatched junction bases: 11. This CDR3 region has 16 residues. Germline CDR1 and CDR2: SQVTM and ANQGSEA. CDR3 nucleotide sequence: TGCAGCGTTGGAATAAACCCCGGGACAGGGTCCTACGAGCAGTACTTC. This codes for CSVGINPGTGSYEQYF.

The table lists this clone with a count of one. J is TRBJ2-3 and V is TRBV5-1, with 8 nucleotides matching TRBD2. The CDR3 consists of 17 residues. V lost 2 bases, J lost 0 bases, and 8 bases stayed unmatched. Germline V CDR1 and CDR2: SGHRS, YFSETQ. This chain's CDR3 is CASSLMGGRTSTDTQYF. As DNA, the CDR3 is TGCGCCAGCAGCTTAATGGGCGGGAGGACTAGCACAGATACGCAGTATTTT. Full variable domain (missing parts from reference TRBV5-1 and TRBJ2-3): KAGVTQTPRYLIKTRGQQVTLSCSPISGHRSVSWYQQTPGQGLQFLFEYFSETQRNKGNFPGRFSGRQFSNSRSEMNVSTLELGDSALYLCASSLMGGRTSTDTQYFGPGTRLTVL.

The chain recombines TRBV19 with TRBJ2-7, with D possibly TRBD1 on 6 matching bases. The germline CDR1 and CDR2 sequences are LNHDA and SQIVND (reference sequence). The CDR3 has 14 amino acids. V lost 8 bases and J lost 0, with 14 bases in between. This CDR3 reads CASVDRSHSYEQYF. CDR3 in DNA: TGTGCCAGTGTTGACAGGTCACACTCCTACGAGCAGTACTTC.

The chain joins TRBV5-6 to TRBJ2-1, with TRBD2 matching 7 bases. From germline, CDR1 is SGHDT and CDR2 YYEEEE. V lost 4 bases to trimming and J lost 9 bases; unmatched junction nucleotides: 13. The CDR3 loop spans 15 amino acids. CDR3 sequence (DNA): TGTGCCAGCAGCCCCACGGGCGGGAGTGGACTTGAGCAGTTCTTC. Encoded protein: CASSPTGGSGLEQFF. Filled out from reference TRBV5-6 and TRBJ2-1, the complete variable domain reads DAGVTQSPTHLIKTRGQQVTLRCSPKSGHDTVSWYQQALGQGPQFIFQYYEEEERQRGNFPDRFSGHQFPNYSSELNVNALLLGDSALYLCASSPTGGSGLEQFFGPGTRLTVL.

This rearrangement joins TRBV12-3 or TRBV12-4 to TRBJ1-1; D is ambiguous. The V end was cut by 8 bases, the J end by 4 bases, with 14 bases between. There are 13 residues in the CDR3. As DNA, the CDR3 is TGTGCCAGCGGGCCCGCGCGGGGCACTGAAGCTTTCTTT. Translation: CASGPARGTEAFF.

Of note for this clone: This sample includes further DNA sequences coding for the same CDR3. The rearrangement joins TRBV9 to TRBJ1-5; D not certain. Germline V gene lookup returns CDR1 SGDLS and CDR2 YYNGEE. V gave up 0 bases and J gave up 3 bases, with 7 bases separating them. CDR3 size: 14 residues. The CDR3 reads CASSVAGNNQPQHF. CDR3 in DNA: TGTGCCAGCAGCGTAGCGGGTAACAATCAGCCCCAGCATTTT.

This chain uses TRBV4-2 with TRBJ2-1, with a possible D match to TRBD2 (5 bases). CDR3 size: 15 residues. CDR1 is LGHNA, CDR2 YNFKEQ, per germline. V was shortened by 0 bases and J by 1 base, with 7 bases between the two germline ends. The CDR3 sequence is CASSQDEGSYNEQFF. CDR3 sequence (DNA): TGTGCCAGCAGCCAAGACGAGGGTTCCTACAATGAGCAGTTCTTC.

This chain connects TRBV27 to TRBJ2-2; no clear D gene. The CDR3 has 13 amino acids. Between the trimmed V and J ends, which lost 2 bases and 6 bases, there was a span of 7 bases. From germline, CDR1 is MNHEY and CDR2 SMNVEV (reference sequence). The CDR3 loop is CASSLTVAGELFF. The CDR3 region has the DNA TGTGCCAGCAGTTTAACGGTCGCCGGGGAGCTGTTTTTT.

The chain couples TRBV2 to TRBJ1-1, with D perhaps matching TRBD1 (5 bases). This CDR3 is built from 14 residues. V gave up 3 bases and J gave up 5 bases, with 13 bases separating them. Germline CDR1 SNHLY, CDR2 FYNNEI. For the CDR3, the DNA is TGTGCCAGCAGTGAGGCAGGGAAGATTACTGAAGCTTTCTTT. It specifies CASSEAGKITEAFF.

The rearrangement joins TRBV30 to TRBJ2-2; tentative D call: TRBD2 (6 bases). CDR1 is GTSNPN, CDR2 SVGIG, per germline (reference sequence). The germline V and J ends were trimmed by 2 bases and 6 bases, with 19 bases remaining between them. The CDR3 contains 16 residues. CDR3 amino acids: CAWSPTRGFSPGELFF. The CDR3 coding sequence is TGTGCCTGGAGTCCTACGCGGGGCTTCTCACCCGGGGAGCTGTTTTTT. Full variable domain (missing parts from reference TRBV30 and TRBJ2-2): SQTIHQWPATLVQPVGSPLSLECTVEGTSNPNLYWYRQAAGRGLQLLFYSVGIGQISSEVPQNLSASRPQDRQFILSSKKLLLSDSGFYLCAWSPTRGFSPGELFFGEGSRLTVL.

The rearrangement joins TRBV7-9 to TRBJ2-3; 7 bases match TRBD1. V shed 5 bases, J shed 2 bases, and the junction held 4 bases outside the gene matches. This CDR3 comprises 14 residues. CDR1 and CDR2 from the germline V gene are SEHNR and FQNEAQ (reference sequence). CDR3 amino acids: CASSADRLTDTQYF. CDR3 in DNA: TGTGCCAGCAGCGCGGACAGGCTCACAGATACGCAGTATTTT.